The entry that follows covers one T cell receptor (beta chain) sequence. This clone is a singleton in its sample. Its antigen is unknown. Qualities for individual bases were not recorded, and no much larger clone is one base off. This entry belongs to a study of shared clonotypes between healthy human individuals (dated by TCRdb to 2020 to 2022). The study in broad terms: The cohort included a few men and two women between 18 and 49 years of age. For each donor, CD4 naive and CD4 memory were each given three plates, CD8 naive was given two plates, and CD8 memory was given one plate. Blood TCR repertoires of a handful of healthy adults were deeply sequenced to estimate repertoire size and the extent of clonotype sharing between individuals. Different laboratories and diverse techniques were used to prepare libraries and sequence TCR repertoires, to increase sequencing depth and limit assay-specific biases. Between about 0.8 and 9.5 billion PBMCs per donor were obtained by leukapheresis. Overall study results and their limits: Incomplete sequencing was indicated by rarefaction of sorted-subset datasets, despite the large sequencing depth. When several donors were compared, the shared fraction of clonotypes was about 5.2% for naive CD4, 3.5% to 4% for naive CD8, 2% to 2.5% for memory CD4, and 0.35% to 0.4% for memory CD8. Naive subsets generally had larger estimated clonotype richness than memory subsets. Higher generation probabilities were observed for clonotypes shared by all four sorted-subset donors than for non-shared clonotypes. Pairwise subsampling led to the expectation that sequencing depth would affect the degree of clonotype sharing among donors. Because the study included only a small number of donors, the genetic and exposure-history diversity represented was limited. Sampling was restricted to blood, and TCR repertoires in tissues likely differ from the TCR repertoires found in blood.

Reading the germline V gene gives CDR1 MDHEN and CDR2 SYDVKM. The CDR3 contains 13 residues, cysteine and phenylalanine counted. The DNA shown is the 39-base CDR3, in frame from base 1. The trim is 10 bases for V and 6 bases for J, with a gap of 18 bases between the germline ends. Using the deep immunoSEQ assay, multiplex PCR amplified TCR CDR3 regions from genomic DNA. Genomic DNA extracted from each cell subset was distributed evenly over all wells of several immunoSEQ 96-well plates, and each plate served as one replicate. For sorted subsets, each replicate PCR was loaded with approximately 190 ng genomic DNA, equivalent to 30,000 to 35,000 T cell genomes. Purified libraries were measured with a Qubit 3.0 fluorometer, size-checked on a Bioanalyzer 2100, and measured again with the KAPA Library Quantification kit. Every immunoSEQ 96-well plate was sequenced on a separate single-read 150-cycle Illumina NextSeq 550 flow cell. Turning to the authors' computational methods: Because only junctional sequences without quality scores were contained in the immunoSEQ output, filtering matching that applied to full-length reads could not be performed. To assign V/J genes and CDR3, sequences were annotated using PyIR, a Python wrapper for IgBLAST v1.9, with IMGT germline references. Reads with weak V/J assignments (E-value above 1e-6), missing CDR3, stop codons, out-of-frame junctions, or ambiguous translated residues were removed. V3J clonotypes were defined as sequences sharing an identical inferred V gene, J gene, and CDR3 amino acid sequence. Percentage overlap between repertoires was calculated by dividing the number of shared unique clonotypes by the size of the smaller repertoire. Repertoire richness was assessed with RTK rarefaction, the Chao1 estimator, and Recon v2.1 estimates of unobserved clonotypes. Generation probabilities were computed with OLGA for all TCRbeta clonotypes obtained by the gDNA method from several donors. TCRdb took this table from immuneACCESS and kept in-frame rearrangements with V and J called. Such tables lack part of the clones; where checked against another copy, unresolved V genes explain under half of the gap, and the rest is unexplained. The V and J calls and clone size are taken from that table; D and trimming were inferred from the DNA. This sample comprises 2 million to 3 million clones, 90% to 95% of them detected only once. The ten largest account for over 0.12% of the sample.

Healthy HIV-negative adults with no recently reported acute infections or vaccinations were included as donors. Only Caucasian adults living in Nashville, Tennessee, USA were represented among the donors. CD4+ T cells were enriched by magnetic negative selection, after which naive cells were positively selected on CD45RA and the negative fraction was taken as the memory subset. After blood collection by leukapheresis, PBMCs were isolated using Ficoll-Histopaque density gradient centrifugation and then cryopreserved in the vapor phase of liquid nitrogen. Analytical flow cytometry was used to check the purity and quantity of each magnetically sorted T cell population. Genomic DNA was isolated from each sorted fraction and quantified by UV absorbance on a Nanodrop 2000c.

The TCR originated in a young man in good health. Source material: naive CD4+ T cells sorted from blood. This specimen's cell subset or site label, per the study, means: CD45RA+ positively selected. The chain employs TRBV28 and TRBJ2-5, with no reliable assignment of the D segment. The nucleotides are TGTGCCACCACCGCACCTCAAGCTAAGACCCAGTACTTC. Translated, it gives CATTAPQAKTQYF.